The 19 T cell receptor beta chains below all came from one sample that was sequenced in a study of blood T cell repertoires in COVID-19 (dated by TCRdb to the early 2020s). Libraries were made using the immunoSEQ multiplex PCR assay. TCRdb holds this immuneACCESS table with in-frame rearrangements only. Some clones are missing; in checked studies, unresolved V genes explain under half, and the rest has no known cause. This sample is represented by about 160,000 clones; around four fifths of them were singletons. The ten largest clones represent about 11% of the sample. Sequenced sample: peripheral blood. These receptors were obtained from a human donor in a cohort sampled during active COVID-19.

V is TRBV28 and J is TRBJ2-7, with 9 positions matching TRBD1. The V and J ends lost 6 bases and 4 bases, in that order; junction bases with no gene match: 7. There are 14 residues in the CDR3. Germline CDR1 and CDR2: MDHEN and SYDVKM. This chain's CDR3 is CASSHPGQGYEQYF. CDR3 DNA sequence: TGTGCCAGCAGCCACCCCGGACAGGGGTACGAGCAGTACTTC.

This rearrangement joins TRBV7-2 to TRBJ2-2; 11 bases agree with TRBD2. V dropped 5 bases and J dropped 3; count of bases not matched to a gene: 8. Germline V gene data show CDR1 as SGHTA and CDR2 as FQGNSA. There are 17 residues in the CDR3. The CDR3 region has the DNA TGTGCCAGCAGCGTCACCGGGACTAGCGGTTACACCGGGGAGCTGTTTTTT. This codes for CASSVTGTSGYTGELFF.

The chain combines TRBV25-1 with TRBJ2-7; a possible D gene is TRBD1 (5 bases). Trimming took 1 base from V and 2 from J, leaving 12 bases between them. This CDR3 spans 15 amino acids. Germline values: CDR1 MGHDK, CDR2 SYGVNS. CDR3 sequence: CASSEWGRAAYEQYF. The CDR3 DNA reads TGTGCCAGCAGTGAATGGGGCAGGGCGGCCTACGAGCAGTACTTC.

This clone was observed once. The CDR3 coding sequence is TGTGCCAGCAGCCAGACACAGGGGGCAAGGGAGACCCAGTACTTC. Translated: CASSQTQGARETQYF. The V gene is TRBV7-8, the J gene TRBJ2-5; 9 positions match TRBD1. The CDR3 runs to 15 residues. The junction had 9 bases not matched to a gene; V was cut back by 5 bases and J by 5 bases. Germline lookup yields CDR1 SGHVS and CDR2 FQNEAQ.

This chain connects TRBV6-2 or TRBV6-3 to TRBJ2-2, with TRBD2 identical over 10 bases. V shed 6 bases and J 0 bases; nucleotides not matched to a gene: 13. There are 19 residues in the CDR3. The germline gives CDR1 MNHEY, CDR2 SVGEGT. The CDR3 reads CASSRRRGSGGTNTGELFF. For the CDR3, the DNA is TGTGCCAGCAGCCGGCGCCGGGGTAGCGGGGGGACGAACACCGGGGAGCTGTTTTTT.

The gene calls are TRBV5-4 and TRBJ2-2; 7 positions agree with TRBD1. Unmatched junction bases numbered 9, after V lost 4 bases and J lost 3 bases. Germline V gives CDR1 SGHNT, CDR2 YYREEE (reference sequence). CDR3 length: 16 amino acids. This chain's CDR3 is CASSGGQTRDTGELFF. DNA of the CDR3: TGTGCCAGCAGCGGGGGACAGACGCGAGACACCGGGGAGCTGTTTTTT.

This clone was seen only a few times. V is TRBV5-6 and J is TRBJ2-7, with unresolved D. V lost 2 bases to trimming and J lost 4 bases, with 7 bases between them. CDR1 and CDR2 from the germline V gene are SGHDT and YYEEEE. The CDR3 has 12 amino acids. The CDR3 region is CASSFREYEQYF. The CDR3 DNA reads TGTGCCAGCAGCTTTCGCGAATACGAGCAGTACTTC.

The chain combines TRBV5-1 with TRBJ2-3; D perhaps matches TRBD1 (6 bases). The CDR3 runs to 13 residues. Deletions cut 8 bases from V and 4 bases from J, with 14 bases between. Germline-derived CDR1 and CDR2 are SGHRS and YFSETQ. CDR3 in amino acids: CASTRDTADTQYF. DNA of the CDR3: TGCGCCAGTACTAGGGACACCGCAGATACGCAGTATTTT.

V is TRBV29-1 and J is TRBJ2-1; D might be TRBD1 (6 bases). CDR1 is SQVTM, CDR2 ANQGSEA, per germline. Trimming removed 4 bases at V and 10 bases at J, with 11 bases between. CDR3 length: 11 residues. CDR3 residues: CSVAPTGEQFF. The CDR3, as DNA: TGCAGCGTTGCCCCAACAGGGGAGCAGTTCTTC.

This clone has only a few counts. The CDR3 reads CASSLQAVGAGELFF. As DNA, the CDR3 is TGTGCCAGCAGCCTCCAGGCAGTAGGGGCCGGGGAGCTGTTTTTT. The rearrangement links TRBV14 to TRBJ2-2, with D tentatively TRBD1 (5 bases). The CDR3 contains 15 residues. CDR1 and CDR2 (germline): SGHDN, FVKESK. Trimming pared 4 bases from V and 6 bases from J, leaving 15 bases between.

The V and J genes are TRBV19 and TRBJ1-1, with D possibly being TRBD1 (5 bases). CDR3 length: 12 amino acids. Trimming shortened V by 9 bases and J by 7 bases, and 15 bases separated the two germline ends. Germline CDR1 LNHDA, CDR2 SQIVND (reference sequence). CDR3: CASRRGSSEAFF. The CDR3 DNA reads TGTGCCAGCAGGAGGGGTAGCAGTGAAGCTTTCTTT.

The rearrangement uses TRBV18 and TRBJ2-1; TRBD2 matches at 9 bases. The CDR3 extends over 15 amino acids. Germline trimming cut 4 bases from V and 8 bases from J; bases unmatched to any gene: 9. The germline CDR1 and CDR2 sequences are KGHSH and LQKENI. The CDR3 DNA sequence: TGTGCCAGCTCACGCCGGCGGGAGGGCATGGATGAGCAGTTCTTC. Protein product: CASSRRREGMDEQFF.

V gene TRBV29-1 combines with J gene TRBJ2-1; 7 bases fit TRBD2. This CDR3 contains 18 residues. The V gene end was trimmed by 6 bases and the J gene end by 2 bases; junction bases not matched to a gene: 19. The germline CDR1 and CDR2 sequences are SQVTM and ANQGSEA. CDR3 sequence: CSVRRGSGSSKTYNEQFF. CDR3 nucleotides: TGCAGCGTCCGGAGGGGTAGCGGGTCCAGTAAGACCTACAATGAGCAGTTCTTC.

This rearrangement joins TRBV20-1 to TRBJ2-7; unclear D gene. The length of the CDR3 is 10 residues. Trimming took 3 bases from V and 6 from J, leaving 6 bases between them. CDR1 is DFQATT, CDR2 SNEGSKA, per germline (reference sequence). The CDR3 reads CSASVLEQYF. For the CDR3, the DNA is TGCAGTGCTAGTGTCCTCGAGCAGTACTTC.

The chain joins TRBV11-2 to TRBJ2-3, with D tentatively TRBD2 (5 bases). V was pared by 1 base and J by 7 bases, with 6 bases between. From germline, CDR1 is SGHAT and CDR2 FQNNGV. The CDR3 length is 12 residues. In DNA, the CDR3 is TGTGCCAGCAGCTTAGGCGGGTATACGCAGTATTTT. Translating it yields CASSLGGYTQYF.

The rearrangement joins TRBV13 to TRBJ2-1; D perhaps matches TRBD2 (6 bases). Deletions cut 5 bases from V and 7 bases from J, with 18 bases between. The CDR3 spans 15 residues. Looked up from germline, CDR1 is PRHDT and CDR2 is FYEKMQ (reference sequence). The CDR3 sequence is CASSDGTSPGNEQFF. For the CDR3, the DNA is TGTGCCAGCAGCGACGGGACTTCCCCTGGGAATGAGCAGTTCTTC.

The count of this clone is one. The chain joins TRBV27 to TRBJ2-3, with TRBD1 matching 7 bases. Losses at the gene ends were 6 bases for V and 2 bases for J; bases not matched to a gene: 5. Germline V gives CDR1 MNHEY, CDR2 SMNVEV (reference sequence). The CDR3 consists of 14 residues. CDR3 coding DNA: TGTGCCAGCAGCTACGGGACAGCCACAGATACGCAGTATTTT. This encodes CASSYGTATDTQYF.

This clone was found once. J is TRBJ2-7 and V is TRBV15; 9 bases align to TRBD2. The junction had 0 bases not matched to a gene; V was cut back by 0 bases and J by 3 bases. The CDR3 spans 14 residues. Germline CDR1 LNHNV, CDR2 YYDKDF (reference sequence). The CDR3 loop reads CATSRELAGYEQYF. The CDR3 DNA is TGTGCCACCAGCAGAGAACTAGCGGGCTACGAGCAGTACTTC.

The J gene is TRBJ2-1, the V gene TRBV24-1, with TRBD2 matching over 7 bases. V was clipped by 3 bases and J by 6 bases; unmatched bases: 7. CDR3 length: 15 residues. Germline lookup yields CDR1 KGHDR and CDR2 SFDVKD. CDR3 bases: TGTGCCACCAGTGATCCCACGACTAGCCCCAATGAGCAGTTCTTC. It is translated as CATSDPTTSPNEQFF.